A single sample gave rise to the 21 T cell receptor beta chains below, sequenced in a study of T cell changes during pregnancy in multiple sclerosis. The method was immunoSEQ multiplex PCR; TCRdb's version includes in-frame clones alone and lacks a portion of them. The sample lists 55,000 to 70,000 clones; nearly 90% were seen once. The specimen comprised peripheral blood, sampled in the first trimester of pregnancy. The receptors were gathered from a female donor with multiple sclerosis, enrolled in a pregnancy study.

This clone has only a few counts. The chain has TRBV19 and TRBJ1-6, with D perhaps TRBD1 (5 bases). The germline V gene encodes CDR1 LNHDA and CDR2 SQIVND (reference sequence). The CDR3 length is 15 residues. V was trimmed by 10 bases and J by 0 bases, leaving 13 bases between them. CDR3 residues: CATRQKSSYNSPLHF. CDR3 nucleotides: TGTGCCACCCGACAGAAATCCTCCTATAATTCACCCCTCCACTTT.

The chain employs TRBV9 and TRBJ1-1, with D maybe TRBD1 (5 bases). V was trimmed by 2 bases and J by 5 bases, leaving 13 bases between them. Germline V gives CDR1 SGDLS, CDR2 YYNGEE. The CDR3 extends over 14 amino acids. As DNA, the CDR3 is TGTGCCAGCAGCGTTGTCAGGGCACCGACTGAAGCTTTCTTT. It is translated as CASSVVRAPTEAFF.

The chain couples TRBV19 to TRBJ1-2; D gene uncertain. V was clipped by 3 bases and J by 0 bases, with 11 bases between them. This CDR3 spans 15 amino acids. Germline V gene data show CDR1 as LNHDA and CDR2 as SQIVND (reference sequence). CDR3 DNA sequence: TGTGCCAGTAGTATTGGAGCCAGCTCTAACTATGGCTACACCTTC. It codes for CASSIGASSNYGYTF. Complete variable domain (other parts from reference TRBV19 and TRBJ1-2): DGGITQSPKYLFRKEGQNVTLSCEQNLNHDAMYWYRQDPGQGLRLIYYSQIVNDFQKGDIAEGYSVSREKKESFPLTVTSAQKNPTAFYLCASSIGASSNYGYTFGSGTRLTVV.

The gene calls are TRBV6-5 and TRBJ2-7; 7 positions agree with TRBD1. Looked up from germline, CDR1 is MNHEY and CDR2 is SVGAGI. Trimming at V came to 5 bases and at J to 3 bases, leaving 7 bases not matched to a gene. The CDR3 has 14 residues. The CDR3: CASSPSRDSYEQYF. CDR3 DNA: TGTGCCAGCAGTCCCTCCCGGGACAGCTACGAGCAGTACTTC.

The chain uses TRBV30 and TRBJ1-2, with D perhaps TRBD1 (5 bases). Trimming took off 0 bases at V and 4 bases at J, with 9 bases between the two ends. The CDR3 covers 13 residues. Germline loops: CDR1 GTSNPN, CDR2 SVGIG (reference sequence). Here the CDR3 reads CAWSVGRPYGYTF. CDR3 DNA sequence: TGTGCCTGGAGTGTGGGGCGCCCCTATGGCTACACCTTC.

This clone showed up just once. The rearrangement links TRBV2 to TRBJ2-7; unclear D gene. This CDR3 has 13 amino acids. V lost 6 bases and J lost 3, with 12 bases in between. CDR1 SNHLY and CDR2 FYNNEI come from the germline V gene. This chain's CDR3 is CASSPLPYYEQYF. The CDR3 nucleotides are TGTGCCAGCAGCCCGCTACCTTACTACGAGCAGTACTTC. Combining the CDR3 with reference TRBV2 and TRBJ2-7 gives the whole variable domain EPEVTQTPSHQVTQMGQEVILRCVPISNHLYFYWYRQILGQKVEFLVSFYNNEISEKSEIFDDQFSVERPDGSNFTLKIRSTKLEDSAMYFCASSPLPYYEQYFGPGTRLTVT.

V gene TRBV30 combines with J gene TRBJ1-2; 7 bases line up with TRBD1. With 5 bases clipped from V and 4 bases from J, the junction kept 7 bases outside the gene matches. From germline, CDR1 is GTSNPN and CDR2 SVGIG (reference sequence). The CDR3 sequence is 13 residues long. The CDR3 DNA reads TGTGCCTGGGGGGGGACAGTCGCCTATGGCTACACCTTC. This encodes CAWGGTVAYGYTF.

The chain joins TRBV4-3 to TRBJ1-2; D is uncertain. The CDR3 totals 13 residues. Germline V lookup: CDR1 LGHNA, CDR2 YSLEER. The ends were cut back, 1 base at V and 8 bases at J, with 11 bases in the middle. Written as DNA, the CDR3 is TGCGCCAGCAGCCAAGCCGCGACGGGGGGCTACACCTTC. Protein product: CASSQAATGGYTF.

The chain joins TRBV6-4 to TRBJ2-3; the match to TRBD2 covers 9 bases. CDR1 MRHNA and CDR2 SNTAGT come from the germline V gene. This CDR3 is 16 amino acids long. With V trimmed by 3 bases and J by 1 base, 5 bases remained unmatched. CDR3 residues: CASSETPSGGTDTQYF. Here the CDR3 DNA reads TGTGCCAGCAGTGAAACTCCTAGCGGGGGCACAGATACGCAGTATTTT.

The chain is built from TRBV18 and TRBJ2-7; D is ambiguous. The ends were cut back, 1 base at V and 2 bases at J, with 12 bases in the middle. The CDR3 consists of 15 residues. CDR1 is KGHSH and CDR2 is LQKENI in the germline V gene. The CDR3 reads CASSPLRDNTYEQYF. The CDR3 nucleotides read TGTGCCAGCTCACCACTTCGCGACAACACCTACGAGCAGTACTTC.

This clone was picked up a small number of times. CDR3 in amino acids: CASGNRSMGYGYTF. In DNA form, the CDR3 reads TGTGCCAGCGGCAACAGGTCGATGGGCTATGGCTACACCTTC. The V gene is TRBV6-6, the J gene TRBJ1-2, with TRBD1 as a possible D gene (5 bases). Germline CDR1 and CDR2: MNHNY and SVGAGI (reference sequence). The CDR3 spans 14 residues. V shed 8 bases and J shed 4 bases, with 17 bases lying between them.

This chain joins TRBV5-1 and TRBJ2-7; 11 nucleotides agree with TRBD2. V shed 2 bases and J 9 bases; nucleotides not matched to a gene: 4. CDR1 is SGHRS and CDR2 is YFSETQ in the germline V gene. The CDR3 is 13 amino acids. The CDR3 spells CASSFDTSGGQYF. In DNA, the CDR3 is TGCGCCAGCAGCTTCGATACTAGCGGGGGGCAGTACTTC.

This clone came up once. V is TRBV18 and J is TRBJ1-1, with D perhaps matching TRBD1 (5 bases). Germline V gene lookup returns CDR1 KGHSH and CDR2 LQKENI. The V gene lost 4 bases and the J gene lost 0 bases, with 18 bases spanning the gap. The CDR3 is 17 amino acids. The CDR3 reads CASSLSSGGSMNTEAFF. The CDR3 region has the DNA TGTGCCAGCTCACTATCGTCGGGGGGGTCAATGAACACTGAAGCTTTCTTT.

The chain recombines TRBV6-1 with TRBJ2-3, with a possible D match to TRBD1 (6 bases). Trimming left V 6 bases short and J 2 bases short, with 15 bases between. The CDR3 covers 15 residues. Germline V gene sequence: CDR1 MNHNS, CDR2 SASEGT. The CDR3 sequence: CASRGAGAHTDTQYF. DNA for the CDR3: TGTGCCAGCAGGGGGGCAGGAGCACACACAGATACGCAGTATTTT.

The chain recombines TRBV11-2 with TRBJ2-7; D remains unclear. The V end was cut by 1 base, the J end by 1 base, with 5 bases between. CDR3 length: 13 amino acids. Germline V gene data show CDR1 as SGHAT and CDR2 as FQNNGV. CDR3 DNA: TGTGCCAGCAGCTTAGCGGGTTCCTACGAGCAGTACTTC. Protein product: CASSLAGSYEQYF.

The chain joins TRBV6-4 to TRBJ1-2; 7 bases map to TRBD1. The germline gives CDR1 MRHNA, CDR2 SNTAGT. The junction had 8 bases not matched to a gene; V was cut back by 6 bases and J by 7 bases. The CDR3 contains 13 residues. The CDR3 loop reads CASSKTGFSGYTF. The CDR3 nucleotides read TGTGCCAGCAGCAAGACAGGGTTTTCTGGCTACACCTTC.

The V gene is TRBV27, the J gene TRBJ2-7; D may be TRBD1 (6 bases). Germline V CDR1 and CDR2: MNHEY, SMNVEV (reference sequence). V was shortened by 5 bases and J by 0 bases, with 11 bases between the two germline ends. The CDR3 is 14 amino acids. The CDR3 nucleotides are TGTGCCAGCAGTCTGACGGGACACTCCTACGAGCAGTACTTC. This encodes CASSLTGHSYEQYF.

CDR3 protein: CAIRSGPIADTQYF. CDR3 sequence (DNA): TGTGCCATCCGATCGGGTCCTATAGCAGATACGCAGTATTTT. The rearrangement uses TRBV10-3 and TRBJ2-3; D not certain. The germline CDR1 and CDR2 sequences are ENHRY and SYGVKD. Trimming stripped 8 bases from V and 4 bases from J, with 16 bases between. This CDR3 contains 14 residues.

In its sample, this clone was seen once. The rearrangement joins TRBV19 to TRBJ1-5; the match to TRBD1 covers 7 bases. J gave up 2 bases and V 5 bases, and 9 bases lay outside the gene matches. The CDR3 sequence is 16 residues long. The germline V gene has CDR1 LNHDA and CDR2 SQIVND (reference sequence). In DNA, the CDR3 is TGTGCCAGTAGTCTAAGACAGGGTAAGGGCAATCAGCCCCAGCATTTT. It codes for CASSLRQGKGNQPQHF.

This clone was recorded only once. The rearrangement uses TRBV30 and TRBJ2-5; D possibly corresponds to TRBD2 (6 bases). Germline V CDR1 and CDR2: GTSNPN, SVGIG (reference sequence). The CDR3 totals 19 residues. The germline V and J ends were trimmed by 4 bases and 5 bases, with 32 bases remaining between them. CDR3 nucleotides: TGTGCCTGGAAAGTCGGGAGTGGGGCAGGGTTATCACTTAGGGAGACCCAGTACTTC. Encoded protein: CAWKVGSGAGLSLRETQYF.

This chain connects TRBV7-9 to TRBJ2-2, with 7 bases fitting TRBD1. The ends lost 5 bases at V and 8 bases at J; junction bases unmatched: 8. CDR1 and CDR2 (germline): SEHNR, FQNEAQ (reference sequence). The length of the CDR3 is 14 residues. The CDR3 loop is CASSIRQGQGELFF. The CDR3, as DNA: TGTGCCAGCAGCATACGACAGGGTCAAGGGGAGCTGTTTTTT.